Reported below is one T cell receptor (beta chain). Sequenced by immunoSEQ multiplex PCR; TCRdb stores in-frame clones only, minus some. This sample carries about 76,000 clones, about nine tenths of them seen once, and the ten largest clones take over 9%. Germline assignment: CDR1 SGHRS and CDR2 YFSETQ. Trimming removed 6 bases from V and 1 base from J; junction bases left unmatched: 9. This CDR3 has 16 residues. The sample originates from a study of control samples from healthy donors and cancer patients. Specimen: PBMCs. The chain carries TRBV5-1 and TRBJ2-5, with 10 bases lining up with TRBD2. This clonotype originated in a woman aged 45-65 years with colorectal cancer. CDR3 residues: CASTPGLAGAQETQYF. CDR3 nucleotide sequence: TGCGCCAGCACCCCGGGGCTAGCGGGGGCCCAAGAGACCCAGTACTTC.